One and the same sample provided the 27 T cell receptor beta chains below, sequenced in a study of blood T cell repertoires in COVID-19. TCRdb keeps only in-frame clones here, not all; method: immunoSEQ multiplex PCR. Of about 99,000 clones in the sample, roughly 87% were seen once. The material sequenced was peripheral blood. The receptor source for this set is a human donor in a cohort sampled during active COVID-19.

The chain couples TRBV19 to TRBJ2-7; D is possibly TRBD2 (5 bases). V dropped 5 bases and J dropped 2 bases, with 19 bases sitting between them. In germline, CDR1 is LNHDA, CDR2 SQIVND (reference sequence). This CDR3 comprises 16 residues. CDR3 sequence: CASSPVRETDAYEQYF. In DNA form, the CDR3 reads TGTGCCAGTAGTCCAGTCCGGGAAACAGACGCCTACGAGCAGTACTTC.

This chain connects TRBV5-8 to TRBJ1-5, with D unresolved. The germline V gene encodes CDR1 SGHTS and CDR2 YDEGEE. The CDR3 length is 16 residues. Trimming shortened V by 1 base and J by 1 base, and 12 bases separated the two germline ends. The CDR3 DNA is TGTGCCAGCAGCTTGTATAGGAAAGCGAGCAATCAGCCCCAGCATTTT. Translating gives CASSLYRKASNQPQHF.

This clone turned up a few times. This chain joins TRBV7-2 and TRBJ2-7, with unresolved D. The CDR3 is 13 residues long. Trimming left V 1 base short and J 2 bases short, with 6 bases between. CDR1 is SGHTA, CDR2 FQGNSA, per germline. The CDR3 sequence: CASSLVGAYEQYF. CDR3 nucleotide sequence: TGTGCCAGCAGCTTAGTCGGAGCCTACGAGCAGTACTTC.

J is TRBJ1-1 and V is TRBV7-9, with 10 bases matching TRBD1. Germline CDR1 is SEHNR and CDR2 is FQNEAQ (reference sequence). V lost 11 bases to trimming and J lost 4 bases; unmatched junction nucleotides: 13. CDR3 length: 15 amino acids. In DNA form, the CDR3 reads TGTGCCGGAGCGACAGGGGGCGCAGGGGGCACTGAAGCTTTCTTT. This encodes CAGATGGAGGTEAFF.

This clone has only one observation. The J gene is TRBJ2-1, the V gene TRBV9; 9 bases line up with TRBD1. There are 17 residues in the CDR3. Per the germline V gene, CDR1 is SGDLS and CDR2 is YYNGEE. After removal of 3 bases from V and 4 bases from J, the junction contained 11 bases not matched to a gene. For the CDR3, the DNA is TGTGCCAGCAGCGGGAGTGAAAACAGGGGGCGATACAATGAGCAGTTCTTC. Translation: CASSGSENRGRYNEQFF.

The chain combines TRBV27 with TRBJ2-7; tentatively, D is TRBD1 or TRBD2 (7 bases each). V was clipped by 10 bases and J by 3 bases, with 13 bases between them. Germline V lookup: CDR1 MNHEY, CDR2 SMNVEV (reference sequence). The CDR3 is 12 residues long. In nucleotides, the CDR3 is TGTGCCACCAGGGGGGGTAGCTACGAGCAGTACTTC. It is translated as CATRGGSYEQYF.

The rearrangement uses TRBV11-3 and TRBJ2-3; D is unresolved. The ends were cut back, 1 base at V and 4 bases at J, with 12 bases in the middle. Germline assignment: CDR1 SGHNT and CDR2 YENEEA. CDR3 length equals 15 residues. As DNA, the CDR3 is TGTGCCAGCAGCTTAGGGGCAGACACGCCAGATACGCAGTATTTT. Translating gives CASSLGADTPDTQYF. Supplemented by reference TRBV11-3 and TRBJ2-3, the full variable domain reads EAGVVQSPRYKIIEKKQPVAFWCNPISGHNTLYWYLQNLGQGPELLIRYENEEAVDDSQLPKDRFSAERLKGVDSTLKIQPAELGDSAVYLCASSLGADTPDTQYFGPGTRLTVL.

The rearrangement uses TRBV28 and TRBJ2-5; 9 nucleotides agree with TRBD2. The ends lost 7 bases at V and 4 bases at J; junction bases unmatched: 10. The V gene's germline CDR1 is MDHEN and CDR2 SYDVKM. This CDR3 region has 15 residues. The CDR3 coding sequence is TGTGCCAGCACCTGGGGCGGGGGGGGATCAGAGACCCAGTACTTC. Translating it yields CASTWGGGGSETQYF. The entire variable domain, with the rest obtained from reference TRBV28 and TRBJ2-5, is as follows: DVKVTQSSRYLVKRTGEKVFLECVQDMDHENMFWYRQDPGLGLRLIYFSYDVKMKEKGDIPEGYSVSREKKERFSLILESASTNQTSMYLCASTWGGGGSETQYFGPGTRLLVL.

The chain links TRBV15 to TRBJ2-7, with a possible D match to TRBD2 (5 bases). V shed 1 base and J shed 2 bases, with 12 bases lying between them. Germline V CDR1 and CDR2: LNHNV, YYDKDF (reference sequence). This CDR3 comprises 15 residues. The CDR3 bases are TGTGCCACCAGCAGAGCGGCGGGCCCTACCTACGAGCAGTACTTC. It specifies CATSRAAGPTYEQYF.

The chain is built from TRBV28 and TRBJ1-4; the D gene is possibly TRBD1 (5 bases). The germline V gene has CDR1 MDHEN and CDR2 SYDVKM. Trimming removed 4 bases from V and 7 bases from J, with 13 bases in between. The CDR3 has 14 residues. For the CDR3, the DNA is TGTGCCAGCAGTTCCCCGGGGAGGGGTGAAAAACTGTTTTTT. Protein product: CASSSPGRGEKLFF.

This chain uses TRBV3-1 (or the pseudogene TRBV3-2) with TRBJ2-3; 8 bases match TRBD1. CDR1 is LGHDT, CDR2 YNNKEL, per germline (reference sequence). CDR3 length: 16 amino acids. V trimming: 3 bases; J trimming: 4 bases; junction bases outside the gene matches: 9. CDR3 amino acids: CASSHSTGTGPDTQYF. The DNA of the CDR3 is TGTGCCAGCAGCCACAGCACCGGGACAGGACCAGATACGCAGTATTTT.

The chain uses TRBV5-1 and TRBJ2-7; 8 bases are shared with TRBD1. The CDR3 contains 14 residues. In germline, CDR1 is SGHRS, CDR2 YFSETQ. The ends lost 4 bases at V and 6 bases at J; junction bases unmatched: 9. For the CDR3, the DNA is TGCGCCAGCAGCCCCGGGACAGGACTTCTCGAGCAGTACTTC. Residues: CASSPGTGLLEQYF.

The chain is built from TRBV2 and TRBJ2-6; TRBD2 is a possible D gene (5 bases). The CDR3 spans 15 residues. The V end lost 3 bases, the J end lost 2 bases, and 8 bases lay between the germline ends. Germline values: CDR1 SNHLY, CDR2 FYNNEI. CDR3 residues: CASSDRGTGANVLTF. The CDR3 region has the DNA TGTGCCAGCAGTGACCGGGGAACTGGGGCCAACGTCCTGACTTTC. Complete variable domain (other parts from reference TRBV2 and TRBJ2-6): EPEVTQTPSHQVTQMGQEVILRCVPISNHLYFYWYRQILGQKVEFLVSFYNNEISEKSEIFDDQFSVERPDGSNFTLKIRSTKLEDSAMYFCASSDRGTGANVLTFGAGSRLTVL.

This rearrangement joins TRBV3-1 (or the pseudogene TRBV3-2) to TRBJ2-2; tentative D call: TRBD1 (5 bases). Trimming took 2 bases from V and 3 from J, leaving 10 bases between them. This CDR3 has 15 amino acids. Germline CDR1 and CDR2: LGHDT and YNNKEL (reference sequence). CDR3 DNA sequence: TGTGCCAGCAGCCAACTGGACACGGACACCGGGGAGCTGTTTTTT. Its translation: CASSQLDTDTGELFF.

The chain links TRBV11-2 to TRBJ1-3; TRBD1 aligns across 9 bases. V lost 1 base, J lost 3 bases, and 7 bases stayed unmatched. This CDR3 contains 17 residues. Germline CDR1 SGHAT, CDR2 FQNNGV. CDR3 loop: CASSLVTGGGFGNTIYF. For the CDR3, the DNA is TGTGCCAGCAGCTTAGTGACAGGGGGAGGCTTTGGAAACACCATATATTTT.

The chain is built from TRBV2 and TRBJ1-1, with D tentatively TRBD1 (6 bases). Germline V gene data show CDR1 as SNHLY and CDR2 as FYNNEI. This CDR3 region has 15 residues. Trimming cost V 6 bases and J 1 base, with 15 bases left between them. CDR3 sequence: CASRQGSSSNTEAFF. The CDR3 region has the DNA TGTGCCAGCAGACAGGGTTCCTCATCGAACACTGAAGCTTTCTTT. Supplemented by reference TRBV2 and TRBJ1-1, the full variable domain reads EPEVTQTPSHQVTQMGQEVILRCVPISNHLYFYWYRQILGQKVEFLVSFYNNEISEKSEIFDDQFSVERPDGSNFTLKIRSTKLEDSAMYFCASRQGSSSNTEAFFGQGTRLTVV.

This clone appeared once. For the CDR3, the DNA is TGTGCCAGCAGTTACGGGACAGGGGGACGTTGGGATAATCAGCCCCAGCATTTT. Its protein is CASSYGTGGRWDNQPQHF. The rearrangement uses TRBV6-2 or TRBV6-3 and TRBJ1-5, with 11 bases matching TRBD1. CDR1 is MNHEY, CDR2 SVGEGT, per germline. Trimming removed 2 bases from V and 4 bases from J; junction bases left unmatched: 10. The CDR3 is made up of 18 amino acids.

This clone came up once. The chain uses TRBV5-1 and TRBJ2-7, with 9 positions matching TRBD2. Germline V gene data show CDR1 as SGHRS and CDR2 as YFSETQ. J gave up 2 bases and V 0 bases, and 12 bases lay outside the gene matches. The CDR3 runs to 18 residues. The DNA of the CDR3 is TGCGCCAGCAGCTTGGTCGGGAATAGCGGGAGCCACCCCTACGAGCAGTACTTC. As protein: CASSLVGNSGSHPYEQYF.

The chain has TRBV3-1 (or the pseudogene TRBV3-2) and TRBJ1-3; D unresolved. This CDR3 contains 13 residues. The V and J ends lost 0 bases and 3 bases respectively, with 3 bases between them. The germline V gene encodes CDR1 LGHDT and CDR2 YNNKEL (reference sequence). CDR3 residues: CASSQDYGNTIYF. Here the CDR3 DNA reads TGTGCCAGCAGCCAAGATTATGGAAACACCATATATTTT.

The chain joins TRBV5-1 to TRBJ2-5; 13 nucleotides agree with TRBD2. Germline lookup yields CDR1 SGHRS and CDR2 YFSETQ. Trimming at V came to 4 bases and at J to 0 bases, leaving 12 bases not matched to a gene. This CDR3 spans 19 amino acids. The CDR3 reads CASSLDKTSGGSYQETQYF. The DNA for the CDR3 is TGCGCCAGCAGCCTCGACAAGACTAGCGGGGGGTCCTACCAAGAGACCCAGTACTTC.

This chain uses TRBV7-9 with TRBJ2-1, with 7 bases aligning to TRBD2. Germline V gene data show CDR1 as SEHNR and CDR2 as FQNEAQ (reference sequence). The CDR3 runs to 12 residues. V shed 6 bases, J shed 8 bases, and the junction held 4 bases outside the gene matches. CDR3 in DNA: TGTGCCAGCAGGCCTACTAGCGATGAGCAGTTCTTC. Residues: CASRPTSDEQFF.

The chain recombines TRBV19 with TRBJ1-1; possible D gene TRBD1, 6 bases. V was pared by 4 bases and J by 2 bases, with 23 bases between. CDR3 length: 18 amino acids. Germline CDR1 reads LNHDA; CDR2 reads SQIVND (reference sequence). The CDR3 loop is CASSSGPQGISPNTEAFF. CDR3 bases: TGTGCCAGTAGTAGTGGGCCGCAGGGGATCTCCCCAAACACTGAAGCTTTCTTT.

V usage is TRBV2 and J usage is TRBJ2-1; unclear D gene. Germline lookup yields CDR1 SNHLY and CDR2 FYNNEI. Trimming pared 4 bases from V and 9 bases from J, leaving 13 bases between. The CDR3 is 13 residues long. The DNA for the CDR3 is TGTGCCAGCAGTGGGAGTGGCGGCGGTGAGCAGTTCTTC. The encoded protein is CASSGSGGGEQFF.

The rearrangement links TRBV5-1 to TRBJ1-2; 8 nucleotides agree with TRBD1. V lost 0 bases and J lost 4; bases outside the gene matches: 5. The length of the CDR3 is 15 residues. Germline V gene sequence: CDR1 SGHRS, CDR2 YFSETQ. The CDR3 loop reads CASSLAGGEAYGYTF. The CDR3 DNA is TGCGCCAGCAGCTTGGCAGGGGGCGAGGCCTATGGCTACACCTTC.

The chain has TRBV15 and TRBJ1-1, with D perhaps TRBD1 (6 bases). Germline loops: CDR1 LNHNV, CDR2 YYDKDF (reference sequence). V lost 3 bases and J lost 2, with 16 bases in between. CDR3 size: 16 residues. The CDR3 DNA is TGTGCCACCAGCAGTTCCAGGGACAATTTTAACACTGAAGCTTTCTTT. Translated: CATSSSRDNFNTEAFF.

The rearrangement joins TRBV27 to TRBJ1-1; D unclear. The V end was cut by 1 base, the J end by 4 bases, with 10 bases between. CDR3 length equals 14 residues. Germline assignment: CDR1 MNHEY and CDR2 SMNVEV (reference sequence). The CDR3 loop reads CASSLYGFGTEAFF. Written as DNA, the CDR3 is TGTGCCAGCAGTTTATATGGTTTCGGCACTGAAGCTTTCTTT.

The gene calls are TRBV28 and TRBJ2-7; D might be TRBD2 (5 bases). V was shortened by 10 bases and J by 1 base, with 17 bases between the two germline ends. Germline V gene sequence: CDR1 MDHEN, CDR2 SYDVKM. This CDR3 has 14 amino acids. The CDR3 protein is CATLDPGISYEQYF. In DNA, the CDR3 is TGTGCCACCCTCGACCCGGGGATATCCTACGAGCAGTACTTC.